A selection of T cell receptor beta chains follows, all from one sample in a study of spatial heterogeneity in lung cancer. TCRdb ran MiXCR on the 5' RACE reads and lists one entry per CDR3 protein. The sample includes more than 25,000 distinct CDR3 sequences, around 6% of them seen just once. The source was PBMCs, collected at follow-up. The origin of the receptors is a male donor with early-stage non-small cell lung cancer. CDR3s include the opening cysteine and the closing phenylalanine or tryptophan. D genes are given only for firm matches. Size is omitted from some rows. Given values are once, few, many or a class for expanded clones.

clone size,D gene,J gene,V gene,CDR3 protein,CDR3 DNA
few,-,TRBJ1-4,TRBV27,CASSLSSEGLAFF,TGTGCCAGCAGTTTATCTTCGGAGGGTTTAGCGTTTTTT
many,TRBD1,TRBJ1-4,TRBV29-1,CSVEEGGRGSKLFF,TGCAGCGTTGAAGAGGGTGGCAGGGGGTCAAAACTGTTTTTT
many,TRBD1,TRBJ1-4,TRBV5-1,CASSLGRPGQGLNEKLFF,TGCGCCAGCAGCTTGGGGCGCCCGGGACAGGGCCTTAATGAAAAACTGTTTTTT
many,TRBD2,TRBJ2-3,TRBV13,CASSLESLAGPGDTQYF,TGTGCCAGCAGCTTAGAGTCCCTAGCGGGCCCGGGGGATACGCAGTATTTT
many,TRBD2,TRBJ2-1,TRBV7-3,CASSFLPGLAGNEQFF,TGTGCCAGCAGCTTTCTACCGGGACTAGCTGGCAATGAGCAGTTCTTC
once,-,TRBJ1-5,TRBV20-1,CSARDLRGNQPQHF,TGCAGTGCTAGAGATCTGAGGGGCAATCAGCCCCAGCATTTT
many,-,TRBJ2-2,TRBV6-4,CASSPETHPTGELFF,TGTGCCAGCAGTCCGGAGACACATCCCACCGGGGAGCTGTTTTTT
few,TRBD2,TRBJ2-5,TRBV5-1,CASSLAGGPSRQETQYF,TGCGCCAGCAGCTTAGCGGGAGGGCCATCGAGGCAAGAGACCCAGTACTTC
many,-,TRBJ2-6,TRBV20-1,CSARISGANVLTF,TGCAGTGCTAGAATCTCTGGGGCCAACGTCCTGACTTTC
many,-,TRBJ1-5,TRBV3-1,CASSQGTGTDSNQPQHF,TGTGCCAGCAGCCAAGGAACCGGGACGGATAGCAATCAGCCCCAGCATTTT
many,-,TRBJ2-3,TRBV11-2,CASSLSASQPDTQYF,TGTGCCAGCAGCTTATCGGCCTCCCAGCCAGATACGCAGTATTTT
many,-,TRBJ2-3,TRBV29-1,CSVGPSRANTQYF,TGCAGCGTTGGTCCTAGCCGAGCAAATACGCAGTATTTT
-,TRBD1,TRBJ2-2,TRBV4-3,CASSQDQYRGAAGELFF,TGCGCCAGCAGCCAAGATCAGTACAGGGGGGCCGCCGGGGAGCTGTTTTTT
-,-,TRBJ1-5,TRBV27,CASSLSGRVRNQPQHF,TGTGCCAGCAGTTTATCGGGCAGGGTGAGAAATCAGCCCCAGCATTTT
few,-,TRBJ2-1,TRBV6-2/TRBV6-3,CASSYATVEGYEQFF,TGTGCCAGCAGTTACGCGACAGTTGAAGGGTACGAGCAGTTCTTC
few,TRBD2,TRBJ2-1,TRBV20-1,CSARGGSEQFF,TGCAGTGCTAGAGGCGGGAGTGAGCAGTTCTTC
many,-,TRBJ1-2,TRBV30,CAWSPGRDYGYTF,TGTGCCTGGAGTCCGGGGCGTGACTATGGCTACACCTTC
-,-,TRBJ2-1,TRBV6-1,CAIRSGHNEQFF,TGTGCCATCAGGTCAGGGCACAATGAGCAGTTCTTC
few,-,TRBJ2-6,TRBV7-2,CASAGGANVLTF,TGTGCCAGCGCCGGGGGGGCCAACGTCCTGACTTTC
many,-,TRBJ2-7,TRBV7-9,CASSLYGGMYEQYF,TGTGCCAGCAGCTTATATGGTGGAATGTACGAGCAGTACTTC
many,-,TRBJ1-6,TRBV7-9,CASSLGEGRADSPLHF,TGTGCCAGCAGCTTAGGAGAAGGCAGGGCTGACTCACCCCTCCACTTT
-,-,TRBJ1-1,TRBV2,CASSPSWGTEAFF,TGTGCCAGCAGCCCAAGTTGGGGCACTGAAGCTTTCTTT
many,TRBD1,TRBJ2-1,TRBV12-3/TRBV12-4,CASTLDRGLSNEQFF,TGTGCCAGCACCTTGGACAGGGGCCTCTCGAATGAGCAGTTCTTC
many,-,TRBJ1-4,TRBV2,CASSAQGPVNEKLFF,TGTGCCAGCAGTGCGCAGGGACCCGTTAATGAAAAACTGTTTTTT
many,TRBD1,TRBJ2-1,TRBV5-1,CASSLTGDEQFF,TGCGCCAGCAGCTTGACAGGGGATGAGCAGTTCTTC
many,-,TRBJ1-1,TRBV7-9,CASSLQDTEAFF,TGTGCCAGCAGCTTGCAAGACACTGAAGCTTTCTTT
many,-,TRBJ1-1,TRBV6-5,CASSYRMGPKRNTEAFF,TGTGCCAGCAGTTACCGTATGGGCCCAAAGAGGAACACTGAAGCTTTCTTT
many,-,TRBJ1-1,TRBV5-1,CASSLDPNTEAFF,TGCGCCAGCAGCCTAGACCCGAACACTGAAGCTTTCTTT
many,-,TRBJ2-5,TRBV11-2,CASSLGRAGVGETQYF,TGTGCCAGCAGCTTAGGGAGGGCAGGGGTAGGAGAGACCCAGTACTTC
-,-,TRBJ2-1,TRBV11-1,CASSRDYNEQFF,TGTGCCAGCTCCAGGGACTACAATGAGCAGTTCTTC
-,-,TRBJ2-1,TRBV5-1,CASSLVVGTDNEQFF,TGCGCCAGCAGCTTGGTCGTAGGGACGGACAATGAGCAGTTCTTC
many,-,TRBJ2-7,TRBV2,CASSTQGREQYF,TGTGCCAGCAGTACACAGGGTCGCGAGCAGTACTTC
many,-,TRBJ1-2,TRBV5-1,CASSDPGLTYGYTF,TGCGCCAGCAGCGACCCGGGACTGACTTATGGCTACACCTTC
few,-,TRBJ1-6,TRBV3-1,CASSQGAGVGSPLHF,TGTGCCAGCAGCCAAGGTGCAGGGGTTGGTTCACCCCTCCACTTT
-,TRBD1,TRBJ1-5,TRBV3-1,CASSRTGDQPQHF,TGTGCCAGCAGCCGGACAGGGGATCAGCCCCAGCATTTT
medium-sized,-,TRBJ1-1,TRBV28,CASSNRPTEGAFF,TGTGCCAGCAGTAACCGGCCCACAGAGGGAGCTTTCTTT
many,TRBD1,TRBJ1-2,TRBV24-1,CATSGAGTGNGGYTF,TGTGCCACCAGTGGTGCTGGGACAGGGAACGGTGGCTACACCTTC
many,-,TRBJ2-5,TRBV30,CAWSGGPQETQYF,TGTGCCTGGAGTGGGGGGCCACAAGAGACCCAGTACTTC
many,TRBD1,TRBJ2-1,TRBV18,CASSPITRTGPYNEQFF,TGTGCCAGCTCACCGATCACGAGGACAGGACCTTACAATGAGCAGTTCTTC
many,TRBD2,TRBJ2-5,TRBV4-3,CASSQTSGYGTQYF,TGCGCCAGCAGCCAAACTAGCGGTTATGGAACCCAGTACTTC
few,TRBD1,TRBJ1-2,TRBV6-6,CASSQGGGLNYGYTF,TGTGCCAGCAGCCAGGGGGGTGGCCTTAACTATGGCTACACCTTC